These 20 T cell receptor beta chains originate from one sample sequenced in a study of T cell responses to AZD1222 COVID-19 vaccine. Only in-frame clones appear in the TCRdb table, and some are missing; sequencing was by immunoSEQ multiplex PCR. The table includes under 200,000 clones, over 80% detected once. This sample comprised peripheral blood, obtained on day 0 of AZD1222 vaccination. The receptors here all came from an adult in good health.

The V gene is TRBV6-5, the J gene TRBJ1-1; 7 bases map to TRBD1. Looked up from germline, CDR1 is MNHEY and CDR2 is SVGAGI. The V gene end was trimmed by 2 bases and the J gene end by 4 bases; junction bases not matched to a gene: 10. The CDR3 spans 16 residues. The CDR3 DNA is TGTGCCAGCAGTTACGGGCAGGGGGTTAGAGGCACTGAAGCTTTCTTT. The encoded protein is CASSYGQGVRGTEAFF.

The V call is TRBV6-2 or TRBV6-3, the J call TRBJ1-1, with D unresolved. The CDR3 has 14 residues. Germline lookup yields CDR1 MNHEY and CDR2 SVGEGT. The V gene lost 3 bases and the J gene lost 1 base, with 9 bases spanning the gap. This CDR3 reads CASSYSQKNTEAFF. The CDR3, as DNA: TGTGCCAGCAGTTATAGTCAGAAGAACACTGAAGCTTTCTTT.

The CDR3 region is CASSLGGQGNTEAFF. The CDR3 DNA reads as TGTGCCAGCAGTTTAGGAGGACAGGGAAACACTGAAGCTTTCTTT. The V call is TRBV27, the J call TRBJ1-1, with 8 nucleotides matching TRBD1. Losses at the gene ends were 2 bases for V and 2 bases for J; bases not matched to a gene: 4. CDR1 is MNHEY, CDR2 SMNVEV, per germline (reference sequence). The CDR3 length is 15 residues.

The J gene is TRBJ2-5, the V gene TRBV6-1, with 16 positions matching TRBD2. CDR3 length: 19 residues. After removal of 4 bases from V and 4 bases from J, the junction contained 12 bases not matched to a gene. The germline V gene encodes CDR1 MNHNS and CDR2 SASEGT. The CDR3 spells CASSVLPGLAGGSGETQYF. The CDR3, as DNA: TGTGCCAGCAGTGTGTTACCGGGACTAGCGGGGGGGAGTGGAGAGACCCAGTACTTC.

This clone has just one count. The chain has TRBV4-3 and TRBJ1-1, with D hard to call. Germline values: CDR1 LGHNA, CDR2 YSLEER. Deletions cut 0 bases from V and 10 bases from J, with 27 bases between. This CDR3 comprises 18 residues. The chain's CDR3 is CASSQDVSGGYVRLGAFF. CDR3 DNA sequence: TGCGCCAGCAGCCAAGATGTTTCGGGAGGATATGTAAGGCTGGGAGCTTTCTTT.

The rearrangement joins TRBV2 to TRBJ2-3; 9 nucleotides align to TRBD2. Trimming cost V 8 bases and J 0 bases; bases outside gene matches: 12. The V gene's germline CDR1 is SNHLY and CDR2 FYNNEI. This CDR3 has 17 residues. CDR3 sequence (DNA): TGTGCCAGCCCCGTGCTAGCGGGAAGAGCTAGCACAGATACGCAGTATTTT. It codes for CASPVLAGRASTDTQYF.

The gene calls are TRBV30 and TRBJ1-4; 8 bases fit TRBD1. CDR3 size: 14 residues. CDR1 and CDR2 from the germline V gene are GTSNPN and SVGIG (reference sequence). V lost 5 bases to trimming and J lost 8 bases; unmatched junction nucleotides: 10. CDR3 bases: TGTGCCTGGGGGACCGGGACAGGCGTAGAAAAACTGTTTTTT. This gives the protein CAWGTGTGVEKLFF.

The gene calls are TRBV7-8 and TRBJ1-6; D is uncertain. This CDR3 region has 15 residues. V was pared by 4 bases and J by 5 bases, with 12 bases between. The germline V gene encodes CDR1 SGHVS and CDR2 FQNEAQ. The CDR3 coding sequence is TGTGCCAGCAGCTCCTCGGGGAGCGATAATTCACCCCTCCACTTT. It codes for CASSSSGSDNSPLHF.

The chain links TRBV28 to TRBJ1-3; no reliable D call. The CDR3 has 15 amino acids. V lost 5 bases to trimming and J lost 0 bases, with 11 bases between them. Germline assignment: CDR1 MDHEN and CDR2 SYDVKM. The CDR3 region is CASSPSGNSGNTIYF. As DNA, the CDR3 is TGTGCCAGCAGTCCCTCTGGGAACTCTGGAAACACCATATATTTT.

V is TRBV7-8 and J is TRBJ1-5; D is unclear. The V and J ends lost 1 base and 4 bases respectively, with 11 bases between them. Germline V CDR1 and CDR2: SGHVS, FQNEAQ. The length of the CDR3 is 15 residues. The CDR3 protein is CASSLGRQENQPQHF. As DNA, the CDR3 is TGTGCCAGCAGCTTAGGTCGCCAGGAAAATCAGCCCCAGCATTTT.

This clone is a singleton in its sample. The genes are TRBV30 and TRBJ2-7; unclear D gene. Looked up from germline, CDR1 is GTSNPN and CDR2 is SVGIG (reference sequence). There are 11 residues in the CDR3. Trimming pared 5 bases from V and 4 bases from J, leaving 9 bases between. The CDR3 DNA reads as TGTGCCTGGGCAGGTCGATACGAGCAGTACTTC. Its translation is CAWAGRYEQYF.

This CDR3 reads CASSLSAGSGNTIYF. In nucleotides, the CDR3 is TGTGCCAGCAGCTTGAGCGCGGGCTCTGGAAACACCATATATTTT. The gene calls are TRBV5-6 and TRBJ1-3; D gene ambiguous. The CDR3 has 15 residues. Germline V gives CDR1 SGHDT, CDR2 YYEEEE. V was shortened by 1 base and J by 0 bases, with 8 bases between the two germline ends.

This clone has only one observation. The chain recombines TRBV9 with TRBJ1-5; D perhaps matches TRBD1 (6 bases). The germline V and J ends were trimmed by 9 bases and 5 bases, with 12 bases remaining between them. This CDR3 region has 12 residues. The germline V gene encodes CDR1 SGDLS and CDR2 YYNGEE. The chain's CDR3 is CAKWRGYQPQHF. The CDR3 nucleotides are TGTGCCAAGTGGAGGGGGTATCAGCCCCAGCATTTT.

The rearrangement joins TRBV3-1 (or the pseudogene TRBV3-2) to TRBJ2-5; a weak D match, TRBD1 (5 bases). This CDR3 contains 14 residues. Trimming removed 4 bases at V and 4 bases at J, with 13 bases between. CDR1 is LGHDT and CDR2 is YNNKEL in the germline V gene (reference sequence). CDR3 bases: TGTGCCAGCAGCCCCAGGGTCGGTCTAGAGACCCAGTACTTC. It yields the protein CASSPRVGLETQYF.

This chain connects TRBV19 to TRBJ2-7, with D unresolved. V was clipped by 1 base and J by 3 bases, with 10 bases between them. Germline V gene sequence: CDR1 LNHDA, CDR2 SQIVND (reference sequence). This CDR3 region has 14 residues. The CDR3 reads CASSIGGRFYEQYF. The CDR3 bases are TGTGCCAGTAGTATAGGCGGCAGATTCTACGAGCAGTACTTC.

The J gene is TRBJ2-7, the V gene TRBV13; 8 bases are a match to TRBD1. In germline, CDR1 is PRHDT, CDR2 FYEKMQ (reference sequence). The ends lost 4 bases at V and 4 bases at J; junction bases unmatched: 6. The CDR3 runs to 14 residues. The CDR3 loop reads CASSSPGQAYEQYF. The CDR3 DNA reads TGTGCCAGCAGCTCCCCGGGACAGGCTTACGAGCAGTACTTC. Full variable domain (rest looked up from reference TRBV13 and TRBJ2-7): AAGVIQSPRHLIKEKRETATLKCYPIPRHDTVYWYQQGPGQDPQFLISFYEKMQSDKGSIPDRFSAQQFSDYHSELNMSSLELGDSALYFCASSSPGQAYEQYFGPGTRLTVT.

The rearrangement links TRBV19 to TRBJ1-5; no reliable D call. The CDR3 spans 13 residues. V lost 3 bases and J lost 0, with 3 bases in between. From germline, CDR1 is LNHDA and CDR2 SQIVND (reference sequence). CDR3 region: CASSMNSNQPQHF. CDR3 DNA: TGTGCCAGTAGTATGAATAGCAATCAGCCCCAGCATTTT.

This clone was seen a single time. The chain uses TRBV3-1 (or the pseudogene TRBV3-2) and TRBJ2-5; a possible D gene is TRBD2 (5 bases). V lost 1 base, J lost 2 bases, and 11 bases lay in between. Germline CDR1 and CDR2: LGHDT and YNNKEL (reference sequence). The CDR3 totals 15 residues. CDR3 nucleotides: TGTGCCAGCAGCCAAGCTTCGGAGGAACAAGAGACCCAGTACTTC. Translated: CASSQASEEQETQYF.

The chain uses TRBV6-5 and TRBJ1-2; 7 nucleotides agree with TRBD1. CDR3 length: 14 residues. V lost 7 bases, J lost 3 bases, and 8 bases stayed unmatched. CDR1 is MNHEY and CDR2 is SVGAGI in the germline V gene. The chain's CDR3 is CASTRGGLDYGYTF. The CDR3 region has the DNA TGTGCCAGCACCAGGGGGGGGTTGGACTATGGCTACACCTTC.

V gene TRBV6-2 or TRBV6-3 combines with J gene TRBJ2-1, with TRBD2 as a possible D gene (6 bases). Trimming removed 0 bases at V and 6 bases at J, with 15 bases between. CDR3 length: 16 residues. Per the germline V gene, CDR1 is MNHEY and CDR2 is SVGEGT. This chain's CDR3 is CASSYSALPGVNEQFF. CDR3 DNA: TGTGCCAGCAGTTACTCGGCATTGCCGGGGGTCAATGAGCAGTTCTTC.